This T cell receptor beta chain was sequenced in a study of T cell repertoires in cytomegalovirus infection. Study background: Through public TCR beta signatures, both CMV infection and matching HLA type were indicated. Findings of the study overall: The cumulative frequency of public TCR beta families identified carriers of CMV plus the relevant HLA. HLA-C-restricted, CMV-specific TCR beta clonotypes were dominant ex vivo.

Germline CDR1 SGHVS, CDR2 FQNEAQ. J gave up 5 bases and V 4 bases, and 16 bases lay outside the gene matches. This CDR3 spans 17 amino acids. Each CDR3 protein is one row after TCRdb ran MiXCR on the reads. Among roughly 200,000 distinct CDR3 sequences, roughly 9% were seen once, and the ten largest hold approximately 4.6%. This clonotype was found many times. Its antigen is unknown. The rearrangement uses TRBV7-8 and TRBJ2-7; 8 bases fit TRBD2. The source of this sequence is a human donor in good health (CMV status not recorded). Some clones in this sample may be carry-over from other donors' samples. Sequenced: PBMCs. CDR3 protein: CASSSTSTREGHHEQYF. DNA for the CDR3: TGTGCCAGCAGCTCTACTTCGACACGGGAGGGCCACCACGAGCAGTACTTC.